This TCR beta chain comes out of a study of blood T cell repertoires in COVID-19. In the study overall: Donors in the United States, Italy and Spain gave samples during acute or convalescent COVID-19. PBMCs, B-cell-depleted T cells, or T cells provided the cDNA or gDNA that made up the material.

Original handling: Reference gene primer amplification yielded estimated nucleated cell counts. Method: immunoSEQ multiplex PCR; TCRdb's copy keeps in-frame clones and lacks some. That table supplies the V and J calls and clone size; D and trimming were determined from the DNA. The sample carries approximately 190,000 clones, 82% recorded once. V was pared by 3 bases and J by 2 bases, with 7 bases between. The germline gives CDR1 LNHDA, CDR2 SQIVND (reference sequence). The CDR3 runs 13 residues. The chain is built from TRBV19 and TRBJ2-5; D is perhaps TRBD2 (5 bases). The source is a woman aged 55-69 years with COVID-19, enrolled during active disease. Sample: peripheral blood. The CDR3 region is CASSMGSQETQYF. The CDR3 DNA reads as TGTGCCAGTAGTATGGGGAGTCAAGAGACCCAGTACTTC.